The clone carrying this T cell receptor (beta chain) was recorded many times. This sample is drawn from a study of low-dose radiotherapy and immunotherapy resistance in tumors. Study background: Dosing of intravenous cyclophosphamide at 200 mg/m2 occurred every two weeks and took place one day prior to radiation and immunotherapy.

The CDR3 runs to 14 residues. The V segment lost 5 bases and the J segment 6 bases; nucleotides outside the gene matches: 5. Germline assignment: CDR1 SGHAT and CDR2 FQNNGV. Time point denoted: after trial treatment. The treatment was: LDRT plus nivolumab, ipilimumab, low-dose cyclophosphamide and aspirin (RACIN trial). Alpha and beta chains were covered, as first-strand cDNA relied on TRAV- and TRBV-specific primers. Using a constant-region primer together with a V-primer adapter, TCRs were subjected to around 20 PCR cycles of amplification. Amplification of isolated mRNA was accomplished via in vitro transcription. TCRdb independently ran MiXCR on the reads; one entry per CDR3 protein. This table holds 85,000 to 95,000 distinct CDR3 sequences, 20% to 25% found once.

J is TRBJ2-2 and V is TRBV11-2; 8 bases line up with TRBD1. The sample here was PBMCs, taken after low-dose radiotherapy plus immunotherapy. The receptor's source is a female donor with ovarian cancer. The chain's CDR3 is CASSPRQGPGELFF. The CDR3 region has the DNA TGTGCCAGCAGCCCCCGACAGGGGCCCGGGGAGCTGTTTTTT.